Presented here are 29 T cell receptor beta chains from one specimen sequenced in a study of blood T cell repertoires in COVID-19. Profiling relied on immunoSEQ multiplex PCR, and the TCRdb table lists in-frame clones only, not all of them. The sample lists 45,000 to 55,000 clones; under 90% were seen once. Material for sequencing was peripheral blood. Receptors were obtained from a man between 50 and 59 years old with acute or convalescent COVID-19.

This clone was seen once. The CDR3 reads CASSLEGIQDRVTINYGYTF. The CDR3 DNA sequence: TGTGCCAGCAGCTTAGAAGGAATCCAGGACAGGGTCACCATTAACTATGGCTACACCTTC. J is TRBJ1-2 and V is TRBV11-3, with 8 bases fitting TRBD1. This CDR3 has 20 residues. Germline CDR1 reads SGHNT; CDR2 reads YENEEA. Germline trimming cut 0 bases from V and 1 base from J; bases unmatched to any gene: 16.

The chain carries TRBV7-9 and TRBJ2-5; 12 bases match TRBD2. Trimming took 7 bases from V and 9 from J; bases not matched to a gene: 15. The CDR3 is 16 amino acids. Germline CDR1 is SEHNR and CDR2 is FQNEAQ (reference sequence). CDR3 in DNA: TGTGCCAGCACCTCTAGCGGGAGGGCCTCATTTCTATCCCAGTACTTC. It is translated as CASTSSGRASFLSQYF.

The V call is TRBV29-1, the J call TRBJ2-2; the match to TRBD2 covers 8 bases. Germline V gene lookup returns CDR1 SQVTM and CDR2 ANQGSEA. CDR3 length: 15 residues. The V and J ends lost 4 bases and 5 bases, in that order; junction bases with no gene match: 9. CDR3 sequence (DNA): TGCAGCGTTGGAGGTTTTGGCGGGAGGACCGGGGAGCTGTTTTTT. It is translated as CSVGGFGGRTGELFF.

This chain connects TRBV24-1 to TRBJ1-4, with TRBD1 as a possible D gene (5 bases). V was pared by 2 bases and J by 0 bases, with 6 bases between. Looked up from germline, CDR1 is KGHDR and CDR2 is SFDVKD. The CDR3 spans 15 residues. In nucleotides, the CDR3 is TGTGCCACCAGTGATTCGGGGGCAACTAATGAAAAACTGTTTTTT. It codes for CATSDSGATNEKLFF.

The rearrangement uses TRBV7-9 and TRBJ1-5, with D perhaps matching TRBD1 (5 bases). The CDR3 is made up of 13 amino acids. Germline V lookup: CDR1 SEHNR, CDR2 FQNEAQ (reference sequence). V was clipped by 6 bases and J by 4 bases, with 10 bases between them. The CDR3 nucleotides read TGTGCCAGCAGTAAGGGGTTTAATCAGCCCCAGCATTTT. It is translated as CASSKGFNQPQHF.

This clone was seen a handful of times. V usage is TRBV6-1 and J usage is TRBJ1-5; D uncertain. The germline V gene has CDR1 MNHNS and CDR2 SASEGT. Trimming took 3 bases from V and 5 from J, leaving 5 bases between them. The CDR3 has 12 residues. As DNA, the CDR3 is TGTGCCAGCAGTGACGGAGATCAGCCCCAGCATTTT. Protein product: CASSDGDQPQHF.

This clone was observed a few times. The CDR3 DNA follows: TGTGCCAGCAGCCAAGAGCGGGAAGGCGCAGATACGCAGTATTTT. Translation: CASSQEREGADTQYF. This chain links TRBV4-2 with TRBJ2-3; D is perhaps TRBD2 (6 bases). Trimming took 0 bases from V and 4 from J, leaving 11 bases between them. The CDR3 length is 15 residues. Germline CDR1 reads LGHNA; CDR2 reads YNFKEQ.

This chain connects TRBV10-3 to TRBJ1-4; possibly TRBD1 for D (5 bases). Germline V gene sequence: CDR1 ENHRY, CDR2 SYGVKD. V was shortened by 0 bases and J by 8 bases, with 13 bases between the two germline ends. The CDR3 totals 15 residues. The CDR3 bases are TGTGCCATCAGTGAGTCAATTGGGGGAGGCGAAAAACTGTTTTTT. Its protein product is CAISESIGGGEKLFF.

The chain joins TRBV27 to TRBJ1-3; D ambiguous. Trimming left V 6 bases short and J 5 bases short, with 5 bases between. The length of the CDR3 is 11 residues. Germline-derived CDR1 and CDR2 are MNHEY and SMNVEV (reference sequence). The CDR3 DNA sequence: TGTGCCAGCAGCCGTCGAAACACCATATATTTT. Translated: CASSRRNTIYF.

The chain has TRBV2 and TRBJ1-4; 7 bases are shared with TRBD1. The CDR3 loop spans 14 amino acids. Germline CDR1 is SNHLY and CDR2 is FYNNEI. V shed 5 bases, J shed 6 bases, and the junction held 6 bases outside the gene matches. CDR3 coding DNA: TGTGCCAGCAGTACCGGGACAGAACATGAAAAACTGTTTTTT. It specifies CASSTGTEHEKLFF.

This chain uses TRBV10-1 with TRBJ1-1; tentatively, D is TRBD1 (5 bases). The CDR3 is 16 amino acids. Germline-derived CDR1 and CDR2 are WNHNN and SYGVQD (reference sequence). V lost 2 bases and J lost 4, with 17 bases in between. The CDR3 loop reads CASSEKGLAPSTEAFF. DNA of the CDR3: TGCGCCAGCAGTGAGAAGGGACTCGCACCGAGCACTGAAGCTTTCTTT.

The J gene is TRBJ1-2, the V gene TRBV30; 11 bases map to TRBD1. Losses at the gene ends were 7 bases for V and 8 bases for J; bases not matched to a gene: 15. Germline V CDR1 and CDR2: GTSNPN, SVGIG (reference sequence). CDR3 length: 15 residues. CDR3 DNA: TGTGCCTACCTGCGGACAGGGGGCCATTCAGAAGGCTACACCTTC. This translates into CAYLRTGGHSEGYTF. The variable domain in full, with the rest retrieved from reference TRBV30 and TRBJ1-2, is SQTIHQWPATLVQPVGSPLSLECTVEGTSNPNLYWYRQAAGRGLQLLFYSVGIGQISSEVPQNLSASRPQDRQFILSSKKLLLSDSGFYLCAYLRTGGHSEGYTFGSGTRLTVV.

The chain carries TRBV4-1 and TRBJ1-2; possibly TRBD1 for D (6 bases). Per germline, CDR1 MGHRA and CDR2 YSYEKL. The CDR3 is 15 residues long. V lost 2 bases, J lost 2 bases, and 12 bases lay in between. CDR3 residues: CASSQKTGGNYGYTF. The CDR3 DNA reads TGCGCCAGCAGCCAAAAGACAGGAGGAAACTATGGCTACACCTTC.

This clone was seen a handful of times. The J gene is TRBJ2-7, the V gene TRBV19; tentative D call: TRBD2 (6 bases). V lost 3 bases to trimming and J lost 0 bases, with 12 bases between them. Germline V gene lookup returns CDR1 LNHDA and CDR2 SQIVND (reference sequence). The CDR3 is 15 residues long. CDR3 amino acids: CASSIGGLGSYEQYF. The CDR3 bases are TGTGCCAGTAGTATCGGGGGTTTGGGCTCCTACGAGCAGTACTTC.

V usage is TRBV13 and J usage is TRBJ1-4; 7 bases are a match to TRBD1. J gave up 8 bases and V 7 bases, and 10 bases lay outside the gene matches. This CDR3 is built from 14 residues. Germline V gene lookup returns CDR1 PRHDT and CDR2 FYEKMQ (reference sequence). The CDR3 DNA is TGTGCCAGCACGCTAGGGGGCTTCGGGGAAAAACTGTTTTTT. This sequence encodes CASTLGGFGEKLFF. Full variable domain (missing parts from reference TRBV13 and TRBJ1-4): AAGVIQSPRHLIKEKRETATLKCYPIPRHDTVYWYQQGPGQDPQFLISFYEKMQSDKGSIPDRFSAQQFSDYHSELNMSSLELGDSALYFCASTLGGFGEKLFFGSGTQLSVL.

This sequence joins TRBV7-3 and TRBJ1-3; D is possibly TRBD1 (5 bases). The length of the CDR3 is 14 residues. The ends were cut back, 6 bases at V and 0 bases at J, with 9 bases in the middle. CDR1 and CDR2 from the germline V gene are SGHTA and FQGTGA. The CDR3 DNA reads as TGTGCCAGCAGTTTCGACAGCTCTGGAAACACCATATATTTT. Translated, it gives CASSFDSSGNTIYF.

This clone was seen once. The chain has TRBV12-5 and TRBJ2-1, with 11 bases matching TRBD2. The CDR3 covers 17 residues. Germline loops: CDR1 LGHNT, CDR2 FRNRAP. With 1 base clipped from V and 7 bases from J, the junction kept 9 bases outside the gene matches. CDR3 protein: CASGLGSGGAVRNEQFF. DNA for the CDR3: TGTGCTAGTGGTTTGGGTAGCGGGGGGGCGGTTCGGAATGAGCAGTTCTTC.

The chain links TRBV7-3 to TRBJ2-7; D might be TRBD1 (5 bases). The CDR3 runs 12 residues. Deletions cut 5 bases from V and 6 bases from J, with 11 bases between. CDR1 is SGHTA, CDR2 FQGTGA, per germline. The CDR3 nucleotides are TGTGCCAGCAGCCCAGGGAATAGCGAGCAGTACTTC. This codes for CASSPGNSEQYF.

CDR3: CASSLYGSYEQYF. The CDR3 DNA sequence: TGTGCCAGCAGCCTTTACGGGTCCTACGAGCAGTACTTC. The chain is built from TRBV7-9 and TRBJ2-7, with unresolved D. This CDR3 has 13 residues. Trimming removed 5 bases from V and 1 base from J, with 9 bases in between. The germline V gene has CDR1 SEHNR and CDR2 FQNEAQ (reference sequence).

A single count supports this clone. The chain links TRBV19 to TRBJ1-3, with TRBD1 identical over 11 bases. This CDR3 is 14 amino acids long. Germline lookup yields CDR1 LNHDA and CDR2 SQIVND (reference sequence). Trimming took 8 bases from V and 3 from J; bases not matched to a gene: 3. The CDR3 region has the DNA TGTGCCAGTTTGGACAGGGGGCTTGGAAACACCATATATTTT. It yields the protein CASLDRGLGNTIYF.

The chain couples TRBV7-9 to TRBJ1-4; 8 bases are shared with TRBD1. V trimming: 4 bases; J trimming: 5 bases; junction bases outside the gene matches: 6. Germline V lookup: CDR1 SEHNR, CDR2 FQNEAQ (reference sequence). The CDR3 runs to 15 residues. CDR3 region: CASSYRTGRNEKLFF. CDR3 nucleotides: TGTGCCAGCAGCTACCGGACAGGGAGGAATGAAAAACTGTTTTTT. The full variable domain, completed using reference TRBV7-9 and TRBJ1-4, is DTGVSQNPRHKITKRGQNVTFRCDPISEHNRLYWYRQTLGQGPEFLTYFQNEAQLEKSRLLSDRFSAERPKGSFSTLEIQRTEQGDSAMYLCASSYRTGRNEKLFFGSGTQLSVL.

The V gene is TRBV10-3, the J gene TRBJ2-3; D is perhaps TRBD2 (6 bases). V lost 2 bases to trimming and J lost 1 base, with 10 bases between them. Looked up from germline, CDR1 is ENHRY and CDR2 is SYGVKD. The CDR3 is 15 residues long. CDR3 nucleotide sequence: TGTGCCATCAGTGAGGTCGGGGGACGCACAGATACGCAGTATTTT. This sequence encodes CAISEVGGRTDTQYF.

The V call is TRBV5-4, the J call TRBJ1-1; 7 positions agree with TRBD1. V dropped 0 bases and J dropped 3; count of bases not matched to a gene: 2. Germline V gene data show CDR1 as SGHNT and CDR2 as YYREEE (reference sequence). The length of the CDR3 is 14 residues. CDR3: CASSLGDRDTEAFF. The CDR3 region has the DNA TGTGCCAGCAGCTTGGGCGACAGGGACACTGAAGCTTTCTTT.

The gene calls are TRBV4-2 and TRBJ1-4; D perhaps matches TRBD1 (5 bases). CDR1 and CDR2 (germline): LGHNA, YNFKEQ. V was clipped by 3 bases and J by 8 bases, with 16 bases between them. CDR3 size: 15 residues. For the CDR3, the DNA is TGTGCCAGCAGCCATCCCGGGGGGGGAGGGGAAAAACTGTTTTTT. Translating gives CASSHPGGGGEKLFF.

V usage is TRBV9 and J usage is TRBJ1-1; D unresolved. V was shortened by 4 bases and J by 4 bases, with 11 bases between the two germline ends. Germline V CDR1 and CDR2: SGDLS, YYNGEE. The CDR3 is 13 residues long. The CDR3 DNA reads as TGTGCCAGCAGCCCGACATTGAGCACTGAAGCTTTCTTT. Its protein product is CASSPTLSTEAFF.

The chain has TRBV7-6 and TRBJ1-1, with TRBD1 matching 8 bases. There are 18 residues in the CDR3. Germline assignment: CDR1 SGHVS and CDR2 FNYEAQ. Trimming removed 4 bases from V and 1 base from J; junction bases left unmatched: 14. CDR3 residues: CASSSQTGVLGGNTEAFF. The DNA of the CDR3 is TGTGCCAGCAGCTCACAGACAGGGGTCCTAGGTGGGAACACTGAAGCTTTCTTT.

The CDR3 loop is CASSFEGDQPQHF. The DNA of the CDR3 is TGTGCCAGCAGCTTTGAAGGGGATCAGCCCCAGCATTTT. This chain uses TRBV7-9 with TRBJ1-5, with D possibly matching TRBD1 (5 bases). CDR3 length: 13 amino acids. The V gene's germline CDR1 is SEHNR and CDR2 FQNEAQ (reference sequence). Trimming cost V 3 bases and J 5 bases, with 8 bases left between them.

This chain connects TRBV10-3 to TRBJ1-3, with 7 positions matching TRBD1. Looked up from germline, CDR1 is ENHRY and CDR2 is SYGVKD. The CDR3 has 15 residues. The junction had 5 bases not matched to a gene; V was cut back by 4 bases and J by 2 bases. CDR3 DNA: TGTGCCATCAGTGCAACAGGGGAGGCTGGAAACACCATATATTTT. Translated: CAISATGEAGNTIYF.

The chain recombines TRBV2 with TRBJ2-1, with 7 bases identical to TRBD2. Germline V CDR1 and CDR2: SNHLY, FYNNEI. V trimming: 4 bases; J trimming: 4 bases; junction bases outside the gene matches: 4. The CDR3 runs 14 residues. The CDR3 DNA is TGTGCCAGCAGTGTGGGGCGGGGGTACAATGAGCAGTTCTTC. Translation gives CASSVGRGYNEQFF.